This TCR beta chain derives from a study of technical replicates of blood from a handful of donors. Here immunoSEQ multiplex PCR was the method, and the copy in TCRdb shows in-frame clones only, minus some. The sample yields more than 70,000 clones, almost 98% seen once. The CDR3 is 17 amino acids. The V and J ends lost 3 bases and 0 bases, in that order; junction bases with no gene match: 9. Germline CDR1 and CDR2: SQVTM and ANQGSEA. The chain has TRBV29-1 and TRBJ2-2, with 8 positions matching TRBD2. Specimen: T cells isolated from PBMCs. The clonotype comes from a human donor in good health. Written as DNA, the CDR3 is TGCAGCGTTGAGGGAATAGCGGGGCCCTCGAACACCGGGGAGCTGTTTTTT. The encoded protein is CSVEGIAGPSNTGELFF.